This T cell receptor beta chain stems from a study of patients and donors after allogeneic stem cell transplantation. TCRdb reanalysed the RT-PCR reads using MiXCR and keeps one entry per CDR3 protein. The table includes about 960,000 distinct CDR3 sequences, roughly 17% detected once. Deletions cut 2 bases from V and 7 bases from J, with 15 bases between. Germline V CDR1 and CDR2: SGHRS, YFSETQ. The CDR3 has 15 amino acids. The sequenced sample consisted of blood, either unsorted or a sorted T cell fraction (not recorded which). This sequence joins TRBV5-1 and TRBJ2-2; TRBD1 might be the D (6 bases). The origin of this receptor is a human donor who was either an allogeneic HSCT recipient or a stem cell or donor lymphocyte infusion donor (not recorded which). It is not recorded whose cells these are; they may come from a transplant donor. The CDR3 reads CASSLWGRLDGELFF. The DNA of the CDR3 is TGCGCCAGCAGCTTATGGGGGCGCTTAGACGGGGAGCTGTTTTTT. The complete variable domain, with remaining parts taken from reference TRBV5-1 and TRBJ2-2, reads KAGVTQTPRYLIKTRGQQVTLSCSPISGHRSVSWYQQTPGQGLQFLFEYFSETQRNKGNFPGRFSGRQFSNSRSEMNVSTLELGDSALYLCASSLWGRLDGELFFGEGSRLTVL.